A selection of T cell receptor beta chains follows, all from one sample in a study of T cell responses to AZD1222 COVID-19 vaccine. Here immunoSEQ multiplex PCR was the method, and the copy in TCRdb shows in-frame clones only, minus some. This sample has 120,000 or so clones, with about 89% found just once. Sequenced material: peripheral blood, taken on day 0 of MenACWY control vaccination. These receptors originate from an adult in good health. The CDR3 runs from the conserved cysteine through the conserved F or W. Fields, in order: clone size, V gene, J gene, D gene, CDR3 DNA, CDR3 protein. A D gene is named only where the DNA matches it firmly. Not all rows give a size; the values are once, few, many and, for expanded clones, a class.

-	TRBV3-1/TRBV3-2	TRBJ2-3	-	TGTGCCAGCAGCCAACCTGACGGGGGAACCCGGTACACAGATACGCAGTATTTT	CASSQPDGGTRYTDTQYF
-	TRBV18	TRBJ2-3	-	TGTGCCAGCTCACCACCGGCATCAGATACGCAGTATTTT	CASSPPASDTQYF
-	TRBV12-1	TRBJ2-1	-	TGTGCCAGCAGCCCCCGGGCCAAATACAATGAGCAGTTCTTC	CASSPRAKYNEQFF
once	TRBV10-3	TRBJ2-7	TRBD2	TGTGCCATCAGTGACCCCGGGTGGAAGAGGACTAGCTCCTACGAGCAGTACTTC	CAISDPGWKRTSSYEQYF
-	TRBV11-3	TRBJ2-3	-	TGTGCCAGCAGCTTGGAGGGGGTTGGTACAGATACGCAGTATTTT	CASSLEGVGTDTQYF
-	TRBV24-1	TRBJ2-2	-	TGTGCCACCAGTGACCCTGGACAGACCAACACCGGGGAGCTGTTTTTT	CATSDPGQTNTGELFF
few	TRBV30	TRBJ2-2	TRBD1	TGTGCCTGGAGGAGGGGACAGGGAGACACCGGGGAGCTGTTTTTT	CAWRRGQGDTGELFF
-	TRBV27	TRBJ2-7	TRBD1	TGTGCCAGCAGTTTACTCCAGACAGGGGAAGGAACCTACGAGCAGTACTTC	CASSLLQTGEGTYEQYF
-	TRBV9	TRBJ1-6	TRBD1	TGTGCCAGCAGAGGCCAGGGGGGGTTAAATTCACCCCTCCACTTT	CASRGQGGLNSPLHF
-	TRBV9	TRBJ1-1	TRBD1	TGTGCCAGCAGCGTAGCTGGGACAGGGGGCCCCGAAGCTTTCTTT	CASSVAGTGGPEAFF
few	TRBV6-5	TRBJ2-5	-	TGTGCCAGCAGTTCCGGGACGTCTCGGGAGACCCAGTACTTC	CASSSGTSRETQYF
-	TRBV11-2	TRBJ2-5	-	TGTGCCAGCAGCGATTTTACAGGGAAACAAGAGACCCAGTACTTC	CASSDFTGKQETQYF
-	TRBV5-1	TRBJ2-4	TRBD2	TGCGCCAGCAGCTTTCAAGCGGGAGCTTCGGGTGGCATTCAGTACTTC	CASSFQAGASGGIQYF
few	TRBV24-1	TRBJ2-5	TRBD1	TGTGCCACCAGTGAAGGGACAGGGATAGAGACCCAGTACTTC	CATSEGTGIETQYF
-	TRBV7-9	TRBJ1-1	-	TGTGCCAGCAGCTTAGGGGTTGCGGACACTGAAGCTTTCTTT	CASSLGVADTEAFF
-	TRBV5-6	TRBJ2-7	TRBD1	TGTGCCAGCAGCTCTTTGACGACAGGGTATAAGAACGAGCAGTACTTC	CASSSLTTGYKNEQYF
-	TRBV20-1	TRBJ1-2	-	TGCAGTGCTAGAGATCTTCGGGGCTACACCTTC	CSARDLRGYTF
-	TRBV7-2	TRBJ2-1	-	TGTGCCAGCAGCTTAGTGTCTTCTTACAATGAGCAGTTCTTC	CASSLVSSYNEQFF
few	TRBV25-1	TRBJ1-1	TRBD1	TGTGCCAGCAGTGAAGGGACAGGTACTTTAAACACTGAAGCTTTCTTT	CASSEGTGTLNTEAFF
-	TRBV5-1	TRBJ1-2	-	TGCGCCAGCAGCTTCCTGGGTCCAGGGGACTACACCTTC	CASSFLGPGDYTF
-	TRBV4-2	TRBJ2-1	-	TGTGCCAGCAGCCAAGGGACTTCGAGGTACAATGAGCAGTTCTTC	CASSQGTSRYNEQFF
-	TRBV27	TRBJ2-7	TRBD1	TGTGCCAGCAGTTTAGGGGGGACAGGATCCTACGAGCAGTACTTC	CASSLGGTGSYEQYF